The clone carrying this T cell receptor (beta chain) was found many times. This sample is part of a study of molecular identifiers for immune sequencing clone quantification. The V gene lost 5 bases and the J gene lost 3 bases, with 4 bases spanning the gap. Germline assignment: CDR1 SGHTA and CDR2 FQGNSA. The CDR3 extends over 11 amino acids. Previously described methods and listed TCR primers were employed for the bulk TCR libraries. TCRdb itself ran the PCR reads through MiXCR, one entry per CDR3 protein. The sample has about 630,000 distinct CDR3 sequences; approximately 24% are singletons. The sorting of naive CD8 T cells used the CD8+CD4-CCR7+CD45RA+ phenotype.

This chain links TRBV7-2 with TRBJ2-5; D ambiguous. The clonotype originates from a human donor in good health. Some libraries in this study had Jurkat cell RNA spiked in. Specimen: naive CD8+ T cells from blood, with Jurkat cell RNA spiked in. Subset given: FACS-sorted CD8+CD4-CCR7+CD45RA+ naive T cells. CDR3 DNA sequence: TGTGCCAGCAGCACAAAAGAGACCCAGTACTTC. Translation: CASSTKETQYF. The variable domain in full, completed from reference TRBV7-2 and TRBJ2-5, reads GAGVSQSPSNKVTEKGKDVELRCDPISGHTALYWYRQSLGQGLEFLIYFQGNSAPDKSGLPSDRFSAERTGGSVSTLTIQRTQQEDSAVYLCASSTKETQYFGPGTRLLVL.